This TCR beta chain was recorded in a study of blood T cell repertoires in COVID-19. On the study more broadly: Whether acute or convalescent, the COVID-19 samples came from the United States, Italy and Spain. In each case, the material was cDNA or gDNA derived from T cells, B-cell-depleted T cells, or PBMCs.

Methods used by the authors: How many nucleated cells were present was estimated from reference gene primer amplification. Libraries were prepared by immunoSEQ multiplex PCR; TCRdb keeps only in-frame clonotypes and omits some of them. V, J and clone size were drawn from that table, and D and trimming were deduced from the DNA. The sample shows under 250,000 clones, roughly 80% of them seen only once. Germline V CDR1 and CDR2: SGHTA, FQGNSA. With 1 base clipped from V and 0 bases from J, the junction kept 7 bases outside the gene matches. This CDR3 has 17 residues. The sample taken for sequencing was peripheral blood. The receptor was isolated from a woman older than 75 with acute or convalescent COVID-19. This rearrangement joins TRBV7-2 to TRBJ2-7; 9 nucleotides align to TRBD2. The CDR3, as DNA: TGTGCCAGCAGCTTAGTCGCGGGGGGGGATAGCTCCTACGAGCAGTACTTC. It specifies CASSLVAGGDSSYEQYF. Looking up the rest from reference TRBV7-2 and TRBJ2-7 gives the full variable domain: GAGVSQSPSNKVTEKGKDVELRCDPISGHTALYWYRQSLGQGLEFLIYFQGNSAPDKSGLPSDRFSAERTGGSVSTLTIQRTQQEDSAVYLCASSLVAGGDSSYEQYFGPGTRLTVT.